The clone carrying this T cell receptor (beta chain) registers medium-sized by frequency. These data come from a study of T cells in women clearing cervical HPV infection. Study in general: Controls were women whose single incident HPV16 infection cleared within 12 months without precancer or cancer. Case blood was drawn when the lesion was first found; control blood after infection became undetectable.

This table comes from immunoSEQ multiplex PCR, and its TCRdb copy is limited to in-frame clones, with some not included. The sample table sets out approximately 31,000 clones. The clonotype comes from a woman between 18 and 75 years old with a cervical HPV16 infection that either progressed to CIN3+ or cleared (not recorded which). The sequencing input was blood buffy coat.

The sequenced part of the CDR3 DNA is TGTGCCAGCTCACCGCCCAGGGGTCTGAACACCGGGGAG. It encodes CASSPPRGLNTGE. The entire CDR3 protein reads CASSPPRGLNTGELFF. The V call is TRBV18, the J call TRBJ2-2, with a tentative D call TRBD1 (6 bases). The sequence runs out 3 residues before the end of the CDR3; the remainder is reconstructed from the germline J gene. Trimming pared 3 bases from V and 1 base from J, leaving 12 bases between. CDR3 length equals 16 residues. Germline CDR1 is KGHSH and CDR2 is LQKENI. The variable domain in full, completed from reference TRBV18 and TRBJ2-2, reads NAGVMQNPRHLVRRRGQEARLRCSPMKGHSHVYWYRQLPEEGLKFMVYLQKENIIDESGMPKERFSAEFPKEGPSILRIQQVVRGDSAAYFCASSPPRGLNTGELFFGEGSRLTVL.